A selection of T cell receptor beta chains follows, all from one sample in a study of shared clonotypes between healthy human individuals. The data were produced by immunoSEQ multiplex PCR, yet TCRdb's version contains in-frame clones alone and is incomplete. This repertoire shows some 1,600,000 clones, approximately 98% found once; its top ten account for approximately 0.45%. Material: naive CD4+ T cells sorted from blood. The receptors derive from a man aged 25 to 40 in good health. Each CDR3 is given with its conserved first and last residue. The D gene is left open where the match is weak. Clone size appears in some rows only: once, few, many, or a class for an expanded clone.

clone_size: -; d_call: TRBD1; v_call: TRBV11-2; j_call: TRBJ1-1; cdr3_nt: TGTGCCAGCAGCAACAGGGGGCGAGAGTACACTGAAGCTTTCTTT; cdr3_aa: CASSNRGREYTEAFF
clone_size: -; d_call: TRBD1; v_call: TRBV5-1; j_call: TRBJ2-3; cdr3_nt: TGCGCCAGCAGCTTGGAAGGACAGGGTCCAGATACGCAGTATTTT; cdr3_aa: CASSLEGQGPDTQYF
clone_size: -; d_call: TRBD2; v_call: TRBV11-2; j_call: TRBJ2-1; cdr3_nt: TGTGCCAGCAGCTTAGGGAGGGGGACTAGCGGGAGTTTCATTGAGCAGTTCTTC; cdr3_aa: CASSLGRGTSGSFIEQFF
clone_size: -; d_call: TRBD2; v_call: TRBV29-1; j_call: TRBJ2-5; cdr3_nt: TGCAGCGTTGCGGGAGGGAGCCTAGAGACCCAGTACTTC; cdr3_aa: CSVAGGSLETQYF
clone_size: few; d_call: -; v_call: TRBV9; j_call: TRBJ2-1; cdr3_nt: TGTGCCAGCAGCGTGGAGCTAGAAAATGAGCAGTTCTTC; cdr3_aa: CASSVELENEQFF
clone_size: -; d_call: -; v_call: TRBV18; j_call: TRBJ1-1; cdr3_nt: TGTGCCAGCTCACCACCGGGGGGATTGAACACTGAAGCTTTCTTT; cdr3_aa: CASSPPGGLNTEAFF
clone_size: few; d_call: -; v_call: TRBV18; j_call: TRBJ1-1; cdr3_nt: TGTGCCAGCTCATCACAGGCGAACACTGAAGCTTTCTTT; cdr3_aa: CASSSQANTEAFF
clone_size: -; d_call: -; v_call: TRBV2; j_call: TRBJ2-7; cdr3_nt: TGTGCCAGCAGCTTCGGGCAGGACGGGTTCTACGAGCAGTACTTC; cdr3_aa: CASSFGQDGFYEQYF
clone_size: -; d_call: TRBD2; v_call: TRBV28; j_call: TRBJ2-6; cdr3_nt: TGTGCCAGCAGTTCGGGCGGGGGGAGCTCTGGGGCCAACGTCCTGACTTTC; cdr3_aa: CASSSGGGSSGANVLTF
clone_size: -; d_call: TRBD1; v_call: TRBV9; j_call: TRBJ2-2; cdr3_nt: TGTGCCAGCAGCAAAGGACAGGGCAGTGGTGGCGGGGAGCTGTTTTTT; cdr3_aa: CASSKGQGSGGGELFF
clone_size: -; d_call: TRBD1; v_call: TRBV2; j_call: TRBJ1-2; cdr3_nt: TGTGCCAGCGGACAGGGCGAGGCGCGGGGCTACACCTTC; cdr3_aa: CASGQGEARGYTF
clone_size: once; d_call: TRBD1; v_call: TRBV19; j_call: TRBJ2-7; cdr3_nt: TGTGCCAGTAGTATAGGCCGGGACAGCGTCTACGAGCAGTACTTC; cdr3_aa: CASSIGRDSVYEQYF
clone_size: -; d_call: TRBD2; v_call: TRBV7-8; j_call: TRBJ2-7; cdr3_nt: TGTGCCAGCAGCCCCCATCCCGGACTAGTCGCCTACGAGCAGTACTTC; cdr3_aa: CASSPHPGLVAYEQYF
clone_size: -; d_call: -; v_call: TRBV28; j_call: TRBJ2-7; cdr3_nt: TGTGCCAGCAGTTTCGGACAAACCTCCTACGAGCAGTACTTC; cdr3_aa: CASSFGQTSYEQYF
clone_size: -; d_call: TRBD2; v_call: TRBV5-4; j_call: TRBJ2-7; cdr3_nt: TGTGCCAGCAGCGCAATAGCGGGAGAGGGGGAGCAGTACTTC; cdr3_aa: CASSAIAGEGEQYF
clone_size: -; d_call: -; v_call: TRBV18; j_call: TRBJ1-1; cdr3_nt: TGTGCCAGCTCCGGCTGGAACACTGAAGCTTTCTTT; cdr3_aa: CASSGWNTEAFF
clone_size: -; d_call: -; v_call: TRBV18; j_call: TRBJ2-2; cdr3_nt: TGTGCCAGCTCACCACTTTTCCGGGAGAACACCGGGGAGCTGTTTTTT; cdr3_aa: CASSPLFRENTGELFF
clone_size: -; d_call: -; v_call: TRBV9; j_call: TRBJ2-2; cdr3_nt: TGTGCCAGCAGCGTAGACTCAGCCCCCGGGGAGCTGTTTTTT; cdr3_aa: CASSVDSAPGELFF
clone_size: -; d_call: -; v_call: TRBV28; j_call: TRBJ2-1; cdr3_nt: TGTGCCAGCAATAGCGGAGGGTCCCACAATGAGCAGTTCTTC; cdr3_aa: CASNSGGSHNEQFF
clone_size: -; d_call: -; v_call: TRBV14; j_call: TRBJ2-3; cdr3_nt: TGTGCCAGCAGCCAAGAGCAACGGGGTAGATTTGAGGATACGCAGTATTTT; cdr3_aa: CASSQEQRGRFEDTQYF
clone_size: -; d_call: -; v_call: TRBV5-5; j_call: TRBJ2-3; cdr3_nt: TGTGCCAGCAGCGGAAAAGCCGGGACACAACTCACAGATACGCAGTATTTT; cdr3_aa: CASSGKAGTQLTDTQYF
clone_size: -; d_call: TRBD1; v_call: TRBV27; j_call: TRBJ1-5; cdr3_nt: TGTGCCAGCAGTCCCTCACAACCACCGGGACAGACCCAGCATTTT; cdr3_aa: CASSPSQPPGQTQHF
clone_size: -; d_call: TRBD2; v_call: TRBV5-1; j_call: TRBJ2-4; cdr3_nt: TGCGCCAGCAGCTTGGTGGGACTAGCGGGAGATCCGGCCAAAAACATTCAGTACTTC; cdr3_aa: CASSLVGLAGDPAKNIQYF
clone_size: -; d_call: -; v_call: TRBV6-5; j_call: TRBJ2-1; cdr3_nt: TGTGCCAGCAGTTACTCCGGGACCACAACGACGTTCTTC; cdr3_aa: CASSYSGTTTTFF
clone_size: -; d_call: -; v_call: TRBV28; j_call: TRBJ1-5; cdr3_nt: TGTGCCAGCATCGGAGGGGGGGCCTTTTTCCATCAGCCCCAGCATTTT; cdr3_aa: CASIGGGAFFHQPQHF
clone_size: -; d_call: -; v_call: TRBV4-3; j_call: TRBJ2-3; cdr3_nt: TGCGCCAGCAGCCAAGGAGGGGACCGGGGCCCAGATACGCAGTATTTT; cdr3_aa: CASSQGGDRGPDTQYF
clone_size: -; d_call: -; v_call: TRBV30; j_call: TRBJ1-2; cdr3_nt: TGTGCCTGGAGTGTACTCCCAGGGTATGATGGCTACACCTTC; cdr3_aa: CAWSVLPGYDGYTF
clone_size: -; d_call: -; v_call: TRBV19; j_call: TRBJ1-4; cdr3_nt: TGTGCCAGTACCGACTCTCCAACTAATGAAAAACTGTTTTTT; cdr3_aa: CASTDSPTNEKLFF
clone_size: -; d_call: TRBD1; v_call: TRBV2; j_call: TRBJ1-2; cdr3_nt: TGTGCCAGCAGTGAGGGACAGGGAAGGGTCGCTAACTATGGCTACACCTTC; cdr3_aa: CASSEGQGRVANYGYTF
clone_size: once; d_call: TRBD2; v_call: TRBV7-2; j_call: TRBJ2-1; cdr3_nt: TGTGCCAGCAGCTTACATTCAGGGACTAGTCCCCCCAATGAGCAGTTCTTC; cdr3_aa: CASSLHSGTSPPNEQFF
clone_size: -; d_call: TRBD1; v_call: TRBV9; j_call: TRBJ2-5; cdr3_nt: TGTGCCAGCAGCGCCACCGGGACAGGGTACCAAGAGACCCAGTACTTC; cdr3_aa: CASSATGTGYQETQYF
clone_size: once; d_call: TRBD2; v_call: TRBV15; j_call: TRBJ2-1; cdr3_nt: TGTGCCACCAGCAGCGGGGGACTAGCGGAAAATGAGCAGTTCTTC; cdr3_aa: CATSSGGLAENEQFF
clone_size: -; d_call: -; v_call: TRBV29-1; j_call: TRBJ2-3; cdr3_nt: TGCAGCGGAACAGGGTTAGATACGCAGTATTTT; cdr3_aa: CSGTGLDTQYF
clone_size: -; d_call: -; v_call: TRBV28; j_call: TRBJ2-5; cdr3_nt: TGTGCCAGCAGTCTCCCCCGAGAGACCCAGTACTTC; cdr3_aa: CASSLPRETQYF
clone_size: -; d_call: TRBD1; v_call: TRBV30; j_call: TRBJ1-1; cdr3_nt: TGTGCCTGGGAGGGTGACAGGGGAATCTCTGAAGCTTTCTTT; cdr3_aa: CAWEGDRGISEAFF
clone_size: -; d_call: TRBD1; v_call: TRBV28; j_call: TRBJ2-1; cdr3_nt: TGTGCCAGCAGTCCTCGGACAGGGTACAATGAGCAGTTCTTC; cdr3_aa: CASSPRTGYNEQFF
clone_size: -; d_call: -; v_call: TRBV20-1; j_call: TRBJ1-4; cdr3_nt: TGCAGTGTGGCAACTAATGAAAAACTGTTTTTT; cdr3_aa: CSVATNEKLFF
clone_size: -; d_call: -; v_call: TRBV27; j_call: TRBJ2-5; cdr3_nt: TGTGCCAGCGGGGGTTTTGGCAACCAAGAGACCCAGTACTTC; cdr3_aa: CASGGFGNQETQYF
clone_size: -; d_call: -; v_call: TRBV28; j_call: TRBJ2-6; cdr3_nt: TGTGCCAGCAGCCCCCGCCTGGGGGTTATCTCTGGGGCCAACGTCCTGACTTTC; cdr3_aa: CASSPRLGVISGANVLTF
clone_size: -; d_call: TRBD2; v_call: TRBV27; j_call: TRBJ2-5; cdr3_nt: TGTGCCAGCAGGATCTCCTTTAGCGGGAGGTTCGAGACCCAGTACTTC; cdr3_aa: CASRISFSGRFETQYF
clone_size: -; d_call: -; v_call: TRBV11-3; j_call: TRBJ1-1; cdr3_nt: TGTGCCAGCAGCTTATCCGGAGAGACTGAAGCTTTCTTT; cdr3_aa: CASSLSGETEAFF
clone_size: -; d_call: TRBD2; v_call: TRBV11-2; j_call: TRBJ2-7; cdr3_nt: TGTGCCAGCAGCTTAGCGGGGGGACTAGCGGGAGGGTTGTACTTC; cdr3_aa: CASSLAGGLAGGLYF
clone_size: -; d_call: TRBD2; v_call: TRBV5-4; j_call: TRBJ2-1; cdr3_nt: TGTGCCAGCAGCGGCGGACTAGCGGGAGTTACTAATGAGCAGTTCTTC; cdr3_aa: CASSGGLAGVTNEQFF
clone_size: -; d_call: -; v_call: TRBV10-3; j_call: TRBJ2-2; cdr3_nt: TGTGCCATCAGTGAAGGCACCGGGGAGCTGTTTTTT; cdr3_aa: CAISEGTGELFF
clone_size: -; d_call: -; v_call: TRBV5-5; j_call: TRBJ1-5; cdr3_nt: TGTGCCAGCAGCTTGGGGTATAGCAATCAGCCCCAGCATTTT; cdr3_aa: CASSLGYSNQPQHF
clone_size: once; d_call: TRBD2; v_call: TRBV28; j_call: TRBJ2-7; cdr3_nt: TGTGTTAGCGGGAGGAACTACGAGCAGTACTTC; cdr3_aa: CVSGRNYEQYF
clone_size: -; d_call: -; v_call: TRBV5-5; j_call: TRBJ1-3; cdr3_nt: TGTGCCAGCAGCTCCCCGGGGAGCTCTGGAAACACCATATATTTT; cdr3_aa: CASSSPGSSGNTIYF
clone_size: -; d_call: -; v_call: TRBV4-1; j_call: TRBJ2-1; cdr3_nt: TGCGCCAGCAGCCAAGTCGTCCGGGGCTCCTACAATGAGCAGTTCTTC; cdr3_aa: CASSQVVRGSYNEQFF
clone_size: -; d_call: -; v_call: TRBV18; j_call: TRBJ1-5; cdr3_nt: TGTGCCAGCTCACCACTTTTCGGTAGCAATCAGCCCCAGCATTTT; cdr3_aa: CASSPLFGSNQPQHF
clone_size: -; d_call: -; v_call: TRBV14; j_call: TRBJ2-7; cdr3_nt: TGTGCCAGCAGCCGGGGGAGAACCTACGAGCAGTACTTC; cdr3_aa: CASSRGRTYEQYF
clone_size: -; d_call: TRBD2; v_call: TRBV7-8; j_call: TRBJ2-1; cdr3_nt: TGTGCCAGCAGCCCGAGCCGACTAGCGGGAGGGCATGAGCAGTTCTTC; cdr3_aa: CASSPSRLAGGHEQFF
clone_size: -; d_call: -; v_call: TRBV5-1; j_call: TRBJ1-2; cdr3_nt: TGCGCCAGCAGCCTCAGGGAAATCTCCTATGGCTACACCTTC; cdr3_aa: CASSLREISYGYTF
clone_size: -; d_call: -; v_call: TRBV6-1; j_call: TRBJ2-1; cdr3_nt: TGTGCCAGCAGTGAATTCAGTAAGGGGCTATCCTACAATGAGCAGTTCTTC; cdr3_aa: CASSEFSKGLSYNEQFF
clone_size: -; d_call: -; v_call: TRBV28; j_call: TRBJ2-7; cdr3_nt: TGTGCCAGCGACGCGCAGGGCCTTGAGGAGCAGTACTTC; cdr3_aa: CASDAQGLEEQYF
clone_size: -; d_call: -; v_call: TRBV5-1; j_call: TRBJ1-1; cdr3_nt: TGCGCCAGCAGCCCCTCAGTGCTTTCCCGATTTGAGAACACTGAAGCTTTCTTT; cdr3_aa: CASSPSVLSRFENTEAFF
clone_size: -; d_call: -; v_call: TRBV19; j_call: TRBJ2-1; cdr3_nt: TGTGCCAGTAGTATTTTGAGCCAGCATCACAATGAGCAGTTCTTC; cdr3_aa: CASSILSQHHNEQFF
clone_size: -; d_call: TRBD2; v_call: TRBV7-9; j_call: TRBJ2-1; cdr3_nt: TGTGCCAGCAGCTGGACTAGCGGGAGTTTCAATGAGCAGTTCTTC; cdr3_aa: CASSWTSGSFNEQFF